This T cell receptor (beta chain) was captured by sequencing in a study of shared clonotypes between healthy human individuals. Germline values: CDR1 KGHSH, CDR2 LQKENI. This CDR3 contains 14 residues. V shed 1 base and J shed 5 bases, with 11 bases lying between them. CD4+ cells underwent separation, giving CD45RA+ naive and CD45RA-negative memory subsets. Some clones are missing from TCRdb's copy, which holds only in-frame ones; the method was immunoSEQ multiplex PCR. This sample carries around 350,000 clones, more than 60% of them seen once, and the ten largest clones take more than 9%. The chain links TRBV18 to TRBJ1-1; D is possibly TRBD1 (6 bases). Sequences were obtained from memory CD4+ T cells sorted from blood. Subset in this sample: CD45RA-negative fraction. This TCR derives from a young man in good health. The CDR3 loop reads CASSPQQGGTEAFF. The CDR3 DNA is TGTGCCAGCTCACCACAACAGGGTGGGACTGAAGCTTTCTTT.